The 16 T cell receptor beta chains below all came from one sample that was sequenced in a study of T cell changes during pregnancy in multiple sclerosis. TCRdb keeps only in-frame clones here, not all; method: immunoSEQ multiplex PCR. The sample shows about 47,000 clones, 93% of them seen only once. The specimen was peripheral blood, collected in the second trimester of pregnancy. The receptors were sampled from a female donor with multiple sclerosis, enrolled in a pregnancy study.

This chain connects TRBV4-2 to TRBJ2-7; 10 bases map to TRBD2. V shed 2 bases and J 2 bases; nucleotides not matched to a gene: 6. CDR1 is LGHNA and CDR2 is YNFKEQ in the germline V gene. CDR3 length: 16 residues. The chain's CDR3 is CASSQKELAGPYEQYF. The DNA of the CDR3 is TGTGCCAGCAGCCAAAAGGAACTAGCGGGGCCCTACGAGCAGTACTTC.

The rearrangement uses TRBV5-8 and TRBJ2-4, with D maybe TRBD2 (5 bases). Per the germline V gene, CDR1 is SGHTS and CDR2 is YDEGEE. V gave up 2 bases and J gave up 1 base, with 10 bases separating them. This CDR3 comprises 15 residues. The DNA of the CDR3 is TGTGCCAGCAGCTTTCGGGGTGGGGCCAAAAACATTCAGTACTTC. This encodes CASSFRGGAKNIQYF.

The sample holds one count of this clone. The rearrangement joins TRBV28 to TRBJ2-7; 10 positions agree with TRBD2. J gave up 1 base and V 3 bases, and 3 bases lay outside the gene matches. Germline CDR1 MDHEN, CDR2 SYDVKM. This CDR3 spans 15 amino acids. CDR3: CASSFGTSVSYEQYF. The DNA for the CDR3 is TGTGCCAGCAGTTTTGGGACTAGCGTTTCCTACGAGCAGTACTTC.

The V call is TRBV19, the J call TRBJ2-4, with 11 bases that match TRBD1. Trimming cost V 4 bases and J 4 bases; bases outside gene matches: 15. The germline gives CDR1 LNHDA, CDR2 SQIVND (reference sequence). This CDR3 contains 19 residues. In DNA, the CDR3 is TGTGCCAGTAGTACTGGTACTGATGTTTGGGACAGGGGGAAAAACATTCAGTACTTC. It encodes CASSTGTDVWDRGKNIQYF. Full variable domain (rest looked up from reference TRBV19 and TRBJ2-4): DGGITQSPKYLFRKEGQNVTLSCEQNLNHDAMYWYRQDPGQGLRLIYYSQIVNDFQKGDIAEGYSVSREKKESFPLTVTSAQKNPTAFYLCASSTGTDVWDRGKNIQYFGAGTRLSVL.

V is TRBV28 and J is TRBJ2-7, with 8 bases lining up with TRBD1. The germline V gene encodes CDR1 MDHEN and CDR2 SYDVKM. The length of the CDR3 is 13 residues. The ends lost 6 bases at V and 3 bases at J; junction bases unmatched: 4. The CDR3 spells CASRDRDIYEQYF. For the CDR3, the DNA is TGTGCCAGCAGGGACAGGGACATCTACGAGCAGTACTTC.

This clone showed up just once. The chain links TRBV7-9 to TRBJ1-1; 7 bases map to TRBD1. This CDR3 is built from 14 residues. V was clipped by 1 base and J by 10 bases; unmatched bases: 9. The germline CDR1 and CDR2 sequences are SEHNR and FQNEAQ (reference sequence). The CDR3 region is CASSLGGGGVSAFF. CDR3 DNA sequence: TGTGCCAGCAGCTTAGGAGGGGGCGGGGTGTCAGCTTTCTTT.

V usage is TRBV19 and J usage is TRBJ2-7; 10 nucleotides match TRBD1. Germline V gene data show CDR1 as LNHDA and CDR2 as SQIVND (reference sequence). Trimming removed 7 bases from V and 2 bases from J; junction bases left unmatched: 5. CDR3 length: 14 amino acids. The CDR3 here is CASTTGTGAYEQYF. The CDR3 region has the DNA TGTGCCAGTACCACCGGGACAGGGGCCTACGAGCAGTACTTC.

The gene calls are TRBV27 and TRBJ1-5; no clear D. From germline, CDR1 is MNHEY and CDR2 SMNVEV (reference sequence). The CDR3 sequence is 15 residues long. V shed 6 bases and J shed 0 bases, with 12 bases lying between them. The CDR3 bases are TGTGCCAGCAGAAGAACAGAGTATAGCAATCAGCCCCAGCATTTT. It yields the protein CASRRTEYSNQPQHF.

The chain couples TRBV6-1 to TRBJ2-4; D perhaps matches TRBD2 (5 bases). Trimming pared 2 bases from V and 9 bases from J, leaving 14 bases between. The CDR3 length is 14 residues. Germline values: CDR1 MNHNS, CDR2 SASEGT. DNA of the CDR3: TGTGCCAGCAGTGAAACGGGGAGTGTTAGCATTCAGTACTTC. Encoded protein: CASSETGSVSIQYF.

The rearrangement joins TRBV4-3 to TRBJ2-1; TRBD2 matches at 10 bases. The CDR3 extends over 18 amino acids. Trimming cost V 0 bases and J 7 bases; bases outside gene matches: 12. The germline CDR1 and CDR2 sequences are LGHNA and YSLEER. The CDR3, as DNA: TGCGCCAGCAGCCAAGACTCGACCGGGACTAGCGACTTAAATGAGCAGTTCTTC. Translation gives CASSQDSTGTSDLNEQFF.

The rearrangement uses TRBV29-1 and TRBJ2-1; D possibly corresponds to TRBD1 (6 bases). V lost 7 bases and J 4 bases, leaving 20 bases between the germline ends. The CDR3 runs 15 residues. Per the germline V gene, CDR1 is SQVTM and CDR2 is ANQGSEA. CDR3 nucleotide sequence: TGCAGCGCCATATACAGGGTCTCGCATTACAATGAGCAGTTCTTC. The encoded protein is CSAIYRVSHYNEQFF.

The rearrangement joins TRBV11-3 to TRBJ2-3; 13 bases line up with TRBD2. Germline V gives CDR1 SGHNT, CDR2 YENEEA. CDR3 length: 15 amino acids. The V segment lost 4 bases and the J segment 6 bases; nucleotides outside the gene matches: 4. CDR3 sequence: CASSSAGLAGDTQYF. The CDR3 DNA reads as TGTGCCAGCAGCTCGGCGGGACTAGCGGGGGATACGCAGTATTTT. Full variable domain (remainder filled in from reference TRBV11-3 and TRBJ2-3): EAGVVQSPRYKIIEKKQPVAFWCNPISGHNTLYWYLQNLGQGPELLIRYENEEAVDDSQLPKDRFSAERLKGVDSTLKIQPAELGDSAVYLCASSSAGLAGDTQYFGPGTRLTVL.

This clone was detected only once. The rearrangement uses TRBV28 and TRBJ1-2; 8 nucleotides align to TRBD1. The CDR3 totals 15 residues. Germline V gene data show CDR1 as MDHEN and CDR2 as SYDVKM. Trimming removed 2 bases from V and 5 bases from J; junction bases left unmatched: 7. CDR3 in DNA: TGTGCCAGCAGTTTAAGGACAGGGTGGGGGTATGGCTACACCTTC. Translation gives CASSLRTGWGYGYTF.

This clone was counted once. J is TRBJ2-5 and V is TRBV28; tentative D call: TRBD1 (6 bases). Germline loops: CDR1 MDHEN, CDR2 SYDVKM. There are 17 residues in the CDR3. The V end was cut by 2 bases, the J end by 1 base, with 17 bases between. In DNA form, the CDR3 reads TGTGCCAGCAGTTTAAGGTGGCAGGGGTTGTCCCAAGAGACCCAGTACTTC. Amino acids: CASSLRWQGLSQETQYF.

This CDR3 is CASRQQTGSTDTQYF. The CDR3 DNA reads as TGTGCCAGCAGGCAACAGACAGGTAGCACAGATACGCAGTATTTT. This chain joins TRBV6-6 and TRBJ2-3; a possible D gene is TRBD1 (6 bases). Trimming took off 6 bases at V and 0 bases at J, with 13 bases between the two ends. The germline V gene encodes CDR1 MNHNY and CDR2 SVGAGI (reference sequence). The CDR3 contains 15 residues.

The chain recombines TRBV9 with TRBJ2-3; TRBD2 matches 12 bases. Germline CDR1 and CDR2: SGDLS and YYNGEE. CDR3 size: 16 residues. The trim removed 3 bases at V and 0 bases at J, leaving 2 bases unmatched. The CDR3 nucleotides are TGTGCCAGCAGCGCGACTAGCGGGAGTAGCACAGATACGCAGTATTTT. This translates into CASSATSGSSTDTQYF.